The clone carrying this TCR beta chain was observed a handful of times. Trimming shortened V by 3 bases and J by 0 bases, and 5 bases separated the two germline ends. Per germline, CDR1 SNHLY and CDR2 FYNNEI. This CDR3 has 14 residues. The sample originates from a study of T cells after yellow fever vaccination. Study-level information: The SMART-Seq v4 Ultra Low Input method served to prepare the low-cell-number fractions.

Each CDR3 protein is one row after TCRdb ran MiXCR on the 5' RACE reads. The data contain 340,000 or so distinct CDR3 sequences, approximately 13% of them singletons. The chain employs TRBV2 and TRBJ1-4; D not resolved. Here the sequenced sample was CD4+ T cells sorted from PBMCs, taken 15 days after the yellow fever booster vaccination. The sequence came from a man younger than 30 who received the YFV17D yellow fever vaccine. CDR3 sequence reads: CASSDRATNEKLFF. DNA for the CDR3: TGTGCCAGCAGTGACCGAGCAACTAATGAAAAACTGTTTTTT.